Listed here are 9 T cell receptor beta chains from one sample, sequenced in a study of blood T cell repertoires in COVID-19. Data came from immunoSEQ multiplex PCR; TCRdb stores just in-frame clones and leaves some out. The table includes 150,000 to 200,000 clones, around 87% detected once. Material for sequencing was PBMCs or T cells enriched from blood (not recorded which). The receptors were sampled from a woman aged 40-49 years in a cohort exposed to, infected with or recovered from COVID-19 (not recorded which).

V gene TRBV6-2 or TRBV6-3 combines with J gene TRBJ2-7; D perhaps matches TRBD1 (6 bases). V was trimmed by 5 bases and J by 3 bases, leaving 17 bases between them. The CDR3 length is 15 residues. Germline V gene sequence: CDR1 MNHEY, CDR2 SVGEGT. The CDR3 sequence is CASSQREEGGYEQYF. In DNA form, the CDR3 reads TGTGCCAGCAGTCAGCGCGAGGAAGGGGGCTACGAGCAGTACTTC.

The rearrangement links TRBV2 to TRBJ2-3, with TRBD2 matching 12 bases. V shed 4 bases, J shed 2 bases, and the junction held 7 bases outside the gene matches. Germline V CDR1 and CDR2: SNHLY, FYNNEI. The CDR3 covers 17 residues. The CDR3 reads CASSGATSGGPTDTQYF. The CDR3, as DNA: TGTGCCAGCAGTGGGGCGACTAGCGGGGGTCCCACAGATACGCAGTATTTT.

This rearrangement joins TRBV19 to TRBJ1-4; D not certain. The germline V gene encodes CDR1 LNHDA and CDR2 SQIVND (reference sequence). The CDR3 is 13 residues long. V was shortened by 10 bases and J by 7 bases, with 16 bases between the two germline ends. CDR3 residues: CATTQPSSEKLFF. CDR3 coding DNA: TGTGCCACAACACAGCCTTCAAGTGAAAAACTGTTTTTT.

The chain has TRBV9 and TRBJ2-3; D may be TRBD1 (7 bases). The germline V gene encodes CDR1 SGDLS and CDR2 YYNGEE. The CDR3 runs 19 residues. Between the trimmed V and J ends, which lost 1 base and 1 base, there was a span of 22 bases. CDR3 in DNA: TGTGCCAGCAGCGTATACGGCGAGGAGGGGGCAGGTGGCACAGATACGCAGTATTTT. Its translation is CASSVYGEEGAGGTDTQYF.

The rearrangement links TRBV30 to TRBJ2-7; TRBD2 agrees at 9 bases. Germline V gene data show CDR1 as GTSNPN and CDR2 as SVGIG (reference sequence). The V gene end was trimmed by 7 bases and the J gene end by 2 bases; junction bases not matched to a gene: 3. The CDR3 is 12 amino acids. CDR3 nucleotides: TGTGCCTATAGCGGGAGCCCCTACGAGCAGTACTTC. It encodes CAYSGSPYEQYF.

The chain is built from TRBV2 and TRBJ2-3; TRBD2 aligns across 7 bases. The trim removed 7 bases at V and 3 bases at J, leaving 16 bases unmatched. The CDR3 consists of 17 residues. Germline assignment: CDR1 SNHLY and CDR2 FYNNEI. This CDR3 is CASINLPPGLVTDTQYF. DNA of the CDR3: TGTGCCAGCATTAACCTCCCCCCCGGACTAGTTACAGATACGCAGTATTTT.

The rearrangement links TRBV5-8 to TRBJ1-2; possible D gene TRBD1, 6 bases. Germline CDR1 and CDR2: SGHTS and YDEGEE. V lost 7 bases, J lost 3 bases, and 13 bases lay in between. This CDR3 region has 13 residues. CDR3 amino acids: CASRGRGDYGYTF. For the CDR3, the DNA is TGTGCCAGCCGGGGCAGGGGAGACTATGGCTACACCTTC.

J is TRBJ1-3 and V is TRBV9; perhaps TRBD1 as D (5 bases). The length of the CDR3 is 15 residues. With 3 bases removed from V and 3 bases from J, the gap between germline ends came to 13 bases. Germline lookup yields CDR1 SGDLS and CDR2 YYNGEE. The CDR3 spells CASSASTVGGNTIYF. Here the CDR3 DNA reads TGTGCCAGCAGCGCTTCGACAGTTGGTGGAAACACCATATATTTT.

This chain uses TRBV4-2 with TRBJ1-2; 10 bases align to TRBD1. CDR1 LGHNA and CDR2 YNFKEQ come from the germline V gene. The length of the CDR3 is 13 residues. With 1 base clipped from V and 10 bases from J, the junction kept 3 bases outside the gene matches. Here the CDR3 reads CASSQAGTGVYTF. CDR3 nucleotides: TGTGCCAGCAGCCAAGCCGGGACAGGGGTCTACACCTTC.